This T cell receptor beta chain derives from a study of PD-1 blockade in classical Hodgkin lymphoma. The data were produced by immunoSEQ multiplex PCR, yet TCRdb's version contains in-frame clones alone and is incomplete. This sample has some 150,000 clones, with nearly 80% found just once. Germline V lookup: CDR1 MNHNY, CDR2 SVGAGI (reference sequence). The V segment lost 4 bases and the J segment 6 bases; nucleotides outside the gene matches: 7. The CDR3 covers 15 residues. In every patient, relapse followed autologous stem cell transplantation, while exposure to brentuximab vedotin differed. The genes are TRBV6-6 and TRBJ1-4, with 8 positions matching TRBD1. This receptor was identified in a human donor with classical Hodgkin lymphoma. Material: peripheral blood mononuclear cells (PBMCs), obtained before the second cycle of nivolumab. CDR3 protein: CASSSRTGWDEKLFF. DNA of the CDR3: TGTGCCAGCAGTTCCCGGACAGGGTGGGATGAAAAACTGTTTTTT.